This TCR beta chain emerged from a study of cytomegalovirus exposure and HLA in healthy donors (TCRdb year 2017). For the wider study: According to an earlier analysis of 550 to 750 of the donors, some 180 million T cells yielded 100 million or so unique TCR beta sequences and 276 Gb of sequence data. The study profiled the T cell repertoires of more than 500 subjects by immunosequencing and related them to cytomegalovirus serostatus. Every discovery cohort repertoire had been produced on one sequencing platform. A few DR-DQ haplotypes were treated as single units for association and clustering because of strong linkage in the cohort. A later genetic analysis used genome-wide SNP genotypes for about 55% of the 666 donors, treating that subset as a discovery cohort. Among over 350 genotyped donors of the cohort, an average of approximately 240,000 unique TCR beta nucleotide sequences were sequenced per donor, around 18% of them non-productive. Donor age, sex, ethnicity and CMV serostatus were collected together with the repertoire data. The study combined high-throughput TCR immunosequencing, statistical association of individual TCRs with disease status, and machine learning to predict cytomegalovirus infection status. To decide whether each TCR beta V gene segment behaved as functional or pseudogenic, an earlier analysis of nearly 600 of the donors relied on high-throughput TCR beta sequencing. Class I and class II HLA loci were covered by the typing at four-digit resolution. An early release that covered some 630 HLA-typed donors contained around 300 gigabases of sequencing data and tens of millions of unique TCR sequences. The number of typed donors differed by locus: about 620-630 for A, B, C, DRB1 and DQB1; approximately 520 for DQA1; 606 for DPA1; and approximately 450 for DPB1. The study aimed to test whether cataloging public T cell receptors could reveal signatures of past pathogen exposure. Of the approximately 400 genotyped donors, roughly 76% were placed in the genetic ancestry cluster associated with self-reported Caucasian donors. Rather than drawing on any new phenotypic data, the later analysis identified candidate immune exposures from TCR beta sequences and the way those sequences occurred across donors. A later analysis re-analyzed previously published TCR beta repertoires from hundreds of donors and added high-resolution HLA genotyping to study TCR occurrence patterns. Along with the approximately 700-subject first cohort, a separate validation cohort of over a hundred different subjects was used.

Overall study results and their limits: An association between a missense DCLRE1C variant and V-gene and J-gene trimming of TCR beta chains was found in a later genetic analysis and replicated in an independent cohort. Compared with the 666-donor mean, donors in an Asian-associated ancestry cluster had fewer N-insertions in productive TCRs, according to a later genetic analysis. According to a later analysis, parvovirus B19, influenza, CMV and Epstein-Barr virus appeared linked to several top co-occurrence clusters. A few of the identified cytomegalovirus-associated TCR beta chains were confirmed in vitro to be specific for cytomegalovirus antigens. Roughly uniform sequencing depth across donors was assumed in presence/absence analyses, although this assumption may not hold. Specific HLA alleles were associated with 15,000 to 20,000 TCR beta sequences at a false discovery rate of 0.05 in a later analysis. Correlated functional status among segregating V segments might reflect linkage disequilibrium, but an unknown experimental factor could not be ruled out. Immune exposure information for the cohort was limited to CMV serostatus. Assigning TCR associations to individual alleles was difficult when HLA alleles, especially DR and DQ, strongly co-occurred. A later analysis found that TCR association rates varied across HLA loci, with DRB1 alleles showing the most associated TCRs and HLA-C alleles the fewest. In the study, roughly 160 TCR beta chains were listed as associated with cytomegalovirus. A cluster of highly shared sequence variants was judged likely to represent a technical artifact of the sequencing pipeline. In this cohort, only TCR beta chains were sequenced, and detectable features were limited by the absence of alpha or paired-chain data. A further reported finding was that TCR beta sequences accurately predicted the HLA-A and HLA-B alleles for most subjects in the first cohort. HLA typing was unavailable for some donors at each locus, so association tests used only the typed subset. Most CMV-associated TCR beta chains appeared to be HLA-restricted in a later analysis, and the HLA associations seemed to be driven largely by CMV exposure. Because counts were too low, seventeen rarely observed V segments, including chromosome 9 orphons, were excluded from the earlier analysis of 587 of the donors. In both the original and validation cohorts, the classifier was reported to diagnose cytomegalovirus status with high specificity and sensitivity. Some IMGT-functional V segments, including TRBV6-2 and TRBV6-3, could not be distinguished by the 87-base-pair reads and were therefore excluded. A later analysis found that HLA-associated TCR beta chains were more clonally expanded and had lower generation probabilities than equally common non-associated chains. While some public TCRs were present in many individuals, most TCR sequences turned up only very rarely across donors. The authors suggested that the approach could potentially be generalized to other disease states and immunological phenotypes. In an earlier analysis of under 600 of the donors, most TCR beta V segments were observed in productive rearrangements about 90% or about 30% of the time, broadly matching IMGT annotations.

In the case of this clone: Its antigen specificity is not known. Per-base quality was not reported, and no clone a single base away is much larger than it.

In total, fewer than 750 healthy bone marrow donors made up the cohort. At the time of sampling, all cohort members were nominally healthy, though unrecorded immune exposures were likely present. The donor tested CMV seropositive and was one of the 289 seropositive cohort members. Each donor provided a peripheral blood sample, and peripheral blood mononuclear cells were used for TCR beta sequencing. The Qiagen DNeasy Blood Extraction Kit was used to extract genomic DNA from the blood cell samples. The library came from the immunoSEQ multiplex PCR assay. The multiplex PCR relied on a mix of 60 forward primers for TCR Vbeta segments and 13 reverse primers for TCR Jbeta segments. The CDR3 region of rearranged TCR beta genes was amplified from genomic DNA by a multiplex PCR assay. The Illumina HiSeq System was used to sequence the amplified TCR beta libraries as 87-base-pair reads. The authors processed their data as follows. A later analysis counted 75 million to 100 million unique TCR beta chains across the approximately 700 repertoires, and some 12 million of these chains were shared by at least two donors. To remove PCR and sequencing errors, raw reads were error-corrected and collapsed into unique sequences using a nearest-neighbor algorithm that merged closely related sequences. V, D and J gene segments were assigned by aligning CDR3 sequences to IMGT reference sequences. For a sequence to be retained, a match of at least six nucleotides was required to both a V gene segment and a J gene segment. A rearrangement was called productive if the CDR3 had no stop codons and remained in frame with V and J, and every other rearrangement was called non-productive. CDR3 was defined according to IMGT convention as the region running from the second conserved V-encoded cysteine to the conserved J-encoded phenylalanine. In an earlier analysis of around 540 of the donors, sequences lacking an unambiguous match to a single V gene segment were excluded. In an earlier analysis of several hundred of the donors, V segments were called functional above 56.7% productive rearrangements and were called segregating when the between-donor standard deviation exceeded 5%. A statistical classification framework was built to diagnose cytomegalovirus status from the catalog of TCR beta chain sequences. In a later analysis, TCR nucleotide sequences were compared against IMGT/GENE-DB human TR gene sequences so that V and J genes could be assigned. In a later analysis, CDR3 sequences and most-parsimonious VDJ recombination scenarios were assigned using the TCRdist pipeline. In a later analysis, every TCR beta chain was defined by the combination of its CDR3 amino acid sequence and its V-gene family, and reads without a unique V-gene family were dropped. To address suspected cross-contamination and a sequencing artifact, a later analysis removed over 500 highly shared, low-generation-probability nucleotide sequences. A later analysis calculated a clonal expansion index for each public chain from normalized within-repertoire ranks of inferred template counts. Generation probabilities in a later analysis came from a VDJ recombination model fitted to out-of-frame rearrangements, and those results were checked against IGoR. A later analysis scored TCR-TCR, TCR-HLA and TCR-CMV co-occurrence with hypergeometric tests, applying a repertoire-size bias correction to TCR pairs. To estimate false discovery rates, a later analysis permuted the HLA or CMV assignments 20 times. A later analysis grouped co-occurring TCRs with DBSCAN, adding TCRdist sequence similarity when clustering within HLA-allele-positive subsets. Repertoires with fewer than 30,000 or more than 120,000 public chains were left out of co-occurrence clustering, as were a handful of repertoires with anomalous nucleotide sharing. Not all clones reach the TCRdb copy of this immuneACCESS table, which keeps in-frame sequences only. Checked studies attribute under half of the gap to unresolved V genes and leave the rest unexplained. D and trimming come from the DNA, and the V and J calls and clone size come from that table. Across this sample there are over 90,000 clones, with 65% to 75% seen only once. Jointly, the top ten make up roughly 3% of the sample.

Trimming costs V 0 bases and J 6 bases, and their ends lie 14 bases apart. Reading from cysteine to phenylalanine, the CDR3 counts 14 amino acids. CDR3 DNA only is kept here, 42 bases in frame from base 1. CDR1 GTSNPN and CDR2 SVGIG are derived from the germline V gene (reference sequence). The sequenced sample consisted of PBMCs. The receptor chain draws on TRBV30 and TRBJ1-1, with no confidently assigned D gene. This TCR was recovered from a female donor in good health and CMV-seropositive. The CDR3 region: CAWSVPPTQSEAFF. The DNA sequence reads TGTGCCTGGAGTGTACCCCCCACACAGTCTGAAGCTTTCTTT.